A single sample is the source of the 23 T cell receptor beta chains below, sequenced in a study of CD8+ T cells in alopecia areata. Once RNA had been extracted, it was reverse transcribed into cDNA to act as the sequencing template. Clones were sequenced by immunoSEQ multiplex PCR, and TCRdb holds only the in-frame ones, with some missing. The sample shows a few thousand clones, none of them appearing just once. Stated time point: mouse skin 3 weeks after grafting. The sample was skin, taken at week 3. The receptor set was obtained from a C3H/HeJ mouse with alopecia areata. This mouse strain has H2-k as its MHC haplotype.

This clone came up a few times. Each gene name is a mouse one. The CDR3 end lies 4 residues beyond the end of the read and is filled in from the germline J gene. V usage is TRBV13-1 and J usage is TRBJ1-1; 7 nucleotides align to TRBD1. V trimming: 2 bases; J trimming: 0 bases; junction bases outside the gene matches: 1. From germline, CDR1 is NSHNY and CDR2 SYGAGN. This CDR3 has 14 residues. Incomplete CDR3 DNA: TGTGCCAGCAGTGACGGGACAGCAAACACA. Its translation: CASSDGTANT. The CDR3 reads in full as CASSDGTANTEVFF.

A remark on this clone: Germline and genes: mouse. The missing CDR3 end, 3 residues past where the read stops, is filled in from the germline J gene. The V gene is TRBV13-2, the J gene TRBJ1-6, with D possibly matching TRBD1 (5 bases). TRBJ1-6 is placed among ORFs of uncertain function. This CDR3 has 15 residues. Deletions cut 4 bases from V and 1 base from J, with 9 bases between. CDR1 is NNHNN and CDR2 is SYGAGS in the germline V gene (reference sequence). CDR3 loop: CASGQDNSYNSPLYF. CDR3 DNA (partial): TGTGCCAGCGGTCAGGACAACTCCTATAATTCGCCC.

About this clone: Gene and germline names: mouse. The sequence runs out 4 residues before the end of the CDR3; the remainder is reconstructed from the germline J gene. The rearrangement links TRBV29 to TRBJ2-4; D might be TRBD1 (6 bases). Deletions cut 5 bases from V and 0 bases from J, with 9 bases between. The CDR3 spans 14 residues. The germline V gene encodes CDR1 MSHET and CDR2 SYDVDS. CDR3 DNA (partial): TGTGCTAGCAGTCGGACAGCTAGTCAAAAC. Translated, it gives CASSRTASQN. In full, the CDR3 is CASSRTASQNTLYF.

This clone appeared a few times. Gene names follow the mouse nomenclature. With the read ending 4 residues before the CDR3 end, the germline J gene is used to fill in that end. This sequence joins TRBV13-2 and TRBJ2-7; 11 nucleotides align to TRBD2. Per germline, CDR1 NNHNN and CDR2 SYGAGS (reference sequence). The junction had 5 bases not matched to a gene; V was cut back by 3 bases and J by 0 bases. CDR3 length equals 16 residues. CDR3 bases read: TGTGCCAGCGGTGTCAGACTGGGGGGGAGCTCCTAT. Its translation is CASGVRLGGSSY. The CDR3 in full is CASGVRLGGSSYEQYF.

This clone occurred many times. Genes and germline come from the mouse. The read comes to an end 4 residues before the CDR3 does, leaving the germline J gene to fill in the end. This chain joins TRBV13-2 and TRBJ2-1, with 10 nucleotides matching TRBD1. In germline, CDR1 is NNHNN, CDR2 SYGAGS (reference sequence). With 0 bases clipped from V and 6 bases from J, the junction kept 3 bases outside the gene matches. This CDR3 comprises 15 residues. The covered CDR3 bases are TGTGCCAGCGGTGATGGGGACAGGGGCCTTGCT. It is translated as CASGDGDRGLA. The whole CDR3 is CASGDGDRGLAEQFF.

This clone is medium-sized within its sample. Mouse gene names apply. Sequencing ends 4 residues short of the CDR3 end; the germline J gene provides the rest. The chain is built from TRBV1 and TRBJ2-7; 11 bases are a match to TRBD1. V lost 3 bases and J lost 3; bases outside the gene matches: 1. The V gene's germline CDR1 is NSQYPW and CDR2 LRSPGD (reference sequence). This CDR3 is built from 14 residues. CDR3 sequence reads: CTCSAGTGGYEQYF. The covered CDR3 bases are TGCACCTGCAGTGCCGGGACAGGGGGCTAT.

Judged by abundance, this clone is medium-sized. Genes and germline come from the mouse. Read data end 4 residues before the CDR3 end; the end is taken from the germline J gene. V usage is TRBV17 and J usage is TRBJ2-2, with D perhaps matching TRBD1 (7 bases). The CDR3 sequence is 14 residues long. Germline assignment: CDR1 MNHDT and CDR2 YYDKIL. V gave up 0 bases and J gave up 6 bases, with 8 bases separating them. CDR3 sequence: CASSRERGPGQLYF. Partial CDR3 DNA: TGTGCTAGCAGTAGAGAGAGGGGGCCCGGG.

This clone occurred many times. Gene and germline names: mouse. The read is 4 residues too short to cover the CDR3 end, so that end is filled in from the germline J gene. The V gene is TRBV13-1, the J gene TRBJ2-1, with 9 bases matching TRBD2. Germline trimming cut 3 bases from V and 0 bases from J; bases unmatched to any gene: 7. This CDR3 is built from 17 residues. The germline gives CDR1 NSHNY, CDR2 SYGAGN. CDR3 sequence: CASSGLGGRGNYAEQFF. The CDR3 DNA, read in part, is TGTGCCAGCAGTGGGTTGGGGGGGCGCGGTAACTATGCT.

This clone has ten or more counts. Mouse germline and gene names are used. The CDR3 end falls 4 residues outside the read, so it is completed with the germline J gene. V gene TRBV13-2 combines with J gene TRBJ2-2, with 11 nucleotides matching TRBD1. This CDR3 has 14 amino acids. Trimming took 3 bases from V and 6 from J; bases not matched to a gene: 1. Germline-derived CDR1 and CDR2 are NNHNN and SYGAGS (reference sequence). The CDR3 DNA, read in part, is TGTGCCAGCGGTGGGACAGGGGGCGCCGGG. Its protein product is CASGGTGGAG. In full, the CDR3 reads CASGGTGGAGQLYF.

This clone was seen repeatedly, ten times or more. Gene names follow the mouse nomenclature. The sequenced fragment ends 4 residues before the CDR3 boundary, so the rest is inferred from the germline J gene. This chain uses TRBV13-3 with TRBJ2-7; 9 bases match TRBD2. Trimming took 1 base from V and 0 from J; bases not matched to a gene: 5. Germline values: CDR1 NNHDY, CDR2 SYVADS. The CDR3 extends over 16 amino acids. The CDR3 bases that were read are TGTGCCAGCAGTGATTCAACTGGGGGGCTCTCCTAT. Its protein product is CASSDSTGGLSY. The entire CDR3 protein reads CASSDSTGGLSYEQYF.

This clone counts as medium-sized. The gene names given are mouse names. The read is 4 residues too short to cover the CDR3 end, so that end is filled in from the germline J gene. This chain connects TRBV14 to TRBJ2-3; 7 bases align to TRBD1. Trimming at V came to 0 bases and at J to 1 base, leaving 8 bases not matched to a gene. CDR3 length: 17 amino acids. Germline loops: CDR1 SGHDT, CDR2 FRDEAV. The part of the CDR3 DNA that was read is TGTGCCAGCAGTTTCTCGACAGGGAAAGATGGTGCAGAA. Protein sequence: CASSFSTGKDGAE. The complete CDR3 reads CASSFSTGKDGAETLYF.

This clone rates as medium-sized. The gene symbols are mouse symbols. The read terminates 4 residues ahead of where the CDR3 ends, so the germline J gene completes it. V gene TRBV19 combines with J gene TRBJ2-7, with 7 bases fitting TRBD1. This CDR3 has 14 amino acids. Per germline, CDR1 FNHDT and CDR2 SITEND (reference sequence). The ends lost 3 bases at V and 0 bases at J; junction bases unmatched: 3. Incomplete CDR3 DNA: TGTGCCAGCAGTACGGACAGGAGCTCCTAT. It codes for CASSTDRSSY. In full, the CDR3 is CASSTDRSSYEQYF.

As for this clone: Genes and germline come from the mouse. The read comes to an end 4 residues before the CDR3 does, leaving the germline J gene to fill in the end. The chain has TRBV13-1 and TRBJ2-3; 10 positions agree with TRBD2. The CDR3 runs 16 residues. V lost 0 bases and J lost 2; bases outside the gene matches: 3. Per the germline V gene, CDR1 is NSHNY and CDR2 is SYGAGN. CDR3 protein: CASSDGWGGSAETLYF. CDR3 bases read: TGTGCCAGCAGTGATGGCTGGGGGGGCTCTGCAGAA.

By sample fraction, this clone is medium-sized (0.01 to 0.1%). Gene names are mouse gene names. Sequencing ends 4 residues short of the CDR3 end; the germline J gene provides the rest. The chain combines TRBV13-1 with TRBJ2-1, with 7 positions matching TRBD1. This CDR3 region has 13 residues. With 0 bases clipped from V and 6 bases from J, the junction kept 0 bases outside the gene matches. In germline, CDR1 is NSHNY, CDR2 SYGAGN. The CDR3 DNA, read in part, is TGTGCCAGCAGTGATGCAGGGGGTGCT. This sequence encodes CASSDAGGA. The full CDR3 sequence reads CASSDAGGAEQFF.

To note about this clone: Gene names follow the mouse nomenclature. The sequence runs out 4 residues before the end of the CDR3; the remainder is reconstructed from the germline J gene. The rearrangement joins TRBV13-2 to TRBJ2-2, with a tentative D call TRBD1 (5 bases). V lost 2 bases and J 0 bases, leaving 11 bases between the germline ends. This CDR3 is built from 16 residues. Per germline, CDR1 NNHNN and CDR2 SYGAGS (reference sequence). CDR3 DNA (partial): TGTGCCAGCGGTGACTGGAGGGGAGCAAACACCGGG. Translation: CASGDWRGANTG. The whole CDR3 region reads CASGDWRGANTGQLYF.

With respect to this clone: Gene names denote mouse genes. Coverage ceases 4 residues before the CDR3 finishes, and the germline J gene fills in the end. V is TRBV29 and J is TRBJ2-7; D possibly corresponds to TRBD1 (6 bases). V was cut by 7 bases and J by 3 bases, with 10 bases left in between. The length of the CDR3 is 12 residues. In germline, CDR1 is MSHET, CDR2 SYDVDS. The CDR3 reads CASNRDNYEQYF. The CDR3 DNA, read in part, is TGTGCTAGCAACCGGGACAACTAT.

Comment on this clone: Gene names follow the mouse nomenclature. The read stops 4 residues short of the end of the CDR3; the missing end is completed from the germline J gene. The chain carries TRBV13-2 and TRBJ2-2; 8 nucleotides match TRBD2. V shed 0 bases, J shed 1 base, and the junction held 2 bases outside the gene matches. Germline V gene lookup returns CDR1 NNHNN and CDR2 SYGAGS (reference sequence). The CDR3 sequence is 16 residues long. The CDR3 sequence is CASGDALGGNTGQLYF. The CDR3 bases that were read are TGTGCCAGCGGTGATGCGCTGGGGGGAAACACCGGG.

The table lists this clone with many counts. Mouse gene names and germline throughout. The CDR3 end is not reached by the read, which stops 4 residues before it; the germline J gene fills it in. The chain is built from TRBV16 and TRBJ1-2; TRBD1 agrees at 12 bases. The germline V gene has CDR1 SGHSA and CDR2 FRNQAP. There are 15 residues in the CDR3. The CDR3 DNA, read in part, is TGTGCAAGCAGCCCGGGACAGGGGGCCCGATCC. It specifies CASSPGQGARS. Given in full, the CDR3 is CASSPGQGARSDYTF. The whole variable domain, remainder taken from reference TRBV16 and TRBJ1-2, is NAGVIQTPRHKVTGKGQEATLWCEPISGHSAVFWYRQTIVQGLEFLTYFRNQAPIDDSGMPKERFSAQMPNQSHSTLKIQSTQPQDSAVYLCASSPGQGARSDYTFGSGTRLLVI.

Ten or more counts support this clone. Germline and genes: mouse. The sequenced fragment ends 4 residues before the CDR3 boundary, so the rest is inferred from the germline J gene. The gene calls are TRBV29 and TRBJ2-7, with D perhaps TRBD2 (5 bases). Germline values: CDR1 MSHET, CDR2 SYDVDS. Trimming shortened V by 4 bases and J by 1 base, and 8 bases separated the two germline ends. The length of the CDR3 is 13 residues. The CDR3 bases that were read are TGTGCTAGCAGTTACACTGGATCCTAT. Its translation: CASSYTGSY. The whole CDR3 protein is CASSYTGSYEQYF. Based on the CDR3 plus reference TRBV29 and TRBJ2-7, the full variable domain is DMKVTQMPRYLIKRMGENVLLECGQDMSHETMYWYRQDPGLGLQLIYISYDVDSNSEGDIPKGYRVSRKKREHFSLILDSAKTNQTSVYFCASSYTGSYEQYFGPGTRLTVL.

There are many counts of this clone. Germline and genes: mouse. The read terminates 4 residues before the CDR3 end, so the remaining end is supplied by the germline J gene. The chain recombines TRBV13-3 with TRBJ2-7; TRBD2 aligns across 7 bases. The germline V gene encodes CDR1 NNHDY and CDR2 SYVADS. The CDR3 has 13 residues. V was pared by 2 bases and J by 1 base, with 0 bases of the junction left unmatched. CDR3 DNA, as far as it was read: TGTGCCAGCAGTGACTGGGGGTCCTAT. Translating it yields CASSDWGSY. The entire CDR3 reads CASSDWGSYEQYF.

This clone ranks as medium-sized (0.01 to 0.1%). Gene and germline names: mouse. The CDR3 is cut off 4 residues early in the read; its end comes from the germline J gene. The rearrangement links TRBV19 to TRBJ1-2; the D is unclear. This CDR3 contains 14 residues. The germline V gene encodes CDR1 FNHDT and CDR2 SITEND (reference sequence). V shed 1 base and J shed 0 bases, with 7 bases lying between them. The part of the CDR3 DNA that was read is TGTGCCAGCAGTATAAAACAGTCAAACTCC. It codes for CASSIKQSNS. The full CDR3 sequence reads CASSIKQSNSDYTF. Drawing the rest from reference TRBV19 and TRBJ1-2, the complete variable domain is GGIITQTPKFLIGQEGQKLTLKCQQNFNHDTMYWYRQDSGKGLRLIYYSITENDLQKGDLSEGYDASREKKSSFSLTVTSAQKNEMAVFLCASSIKQSNSDYTFGSGTRLLVI.

This clone was picked up many times. Gene labels here are mouse ones. The DNA ends 4 residues before the CDR3 does, and the rest of the CDR3 is filled in from the germline J gene. This chain connects TRBV13-3 to TRBJ2-7, with D perhaps TRBD1 (6 bases). V dropped 0 bases and J dropped 0 bases, with 10 bases sitting between them. Germline V gene sequence: CDR1 NNHDY, CDR2 SYVADS. CDR3 length equals 15 residues. This CDR3 is CASSDAKGVSYEQYF. The sequenced part of the CDR3 DNA is TGTGCCAGCAGTGATGCAAAGGGGGTCTCCTAT.

Points on this clone: Gene names and germline match the mouse. The read ends 3 residues shy of where the CDR3 ends; the end is completed using the germline J gene. The chain couples TRBV13-2 to TRBJ1-6; possibly TRBD1 for D (6 bases). TRBJ1-6 is marked as an open reading frame, function uncertain. The CDR3 is 15 amino acids. With 0 bases removed from V and 5 bases from J, the gap between germline ends came to 9 bases. CDR1 is NNHNN and CDR2 is SYGAGS in the germline V gene (reference sequence). CDR3 DNA, as far as it was read: TGTGCCAGCGGTGATGTTGGGACACATAATTCGCCC. This encodes CASGDVGTHNSP. The full CDR3 protein is CASGDVGTHNSPLYF.